This T cell receptor (beta chain) comes out of a study of cytomegalovirus exposure and HLA in healthy donors. The PCR used 60 Vbeta and 13 Jbeta primers. TCRdb's table, derived via immunoSEQ multiplex PCR, lists solely in-frame clones and lacks some. The table has about 140,000 clones, roughly four fifths seen once. As to this clone: The antigen is not known.

Findings and limits, study-wide: In a later analysis, TCR beta V- and J-gene trimming was associated with a missense DCLRE1C variant. Cytomegalovirus-associated status was assigned to about 160 TCR beta chains.

Unmatched junction bases numbered 3, after V lost 6 bases and J lost 1 base. The CDR3 consists of 15 residues. Germline CDR1 reads MNHEY; CDR2 reads SMNVEV (reference sequence). Sequencing used PBMCs. This chain connects TRBV27 to TRBJ2-3, with 11 nucleotides matching TRBD2. This TCR was sampled from a female donor in good health and CMV-seronegative. The CDR3, as DNA: TGTGCCAGCAGACTAGCGGGAGAGGGCACAGATACGCAGTATTTT. It yields the protein CASRLAGEGTDTQYF.